This is a list of T cell receptor beta chains from one sample in a study of blood T cell repertoires in COVID-19. Assay used: immunoSEQ multiplex PCR; TCRdb lists only in-frame clones, some missing. The data show some 180,000 clones, 70% to 85% seen once. Sequences were obtained from peripheral blood. The receptors were sampled from a human donor in a cohort sampled during active COVID-19. CDR3s include the opening cysteine and the closing phenylalanine or tryptophan. D genes are given only for firm matches. Rows may omit the clone size; those that give it use once, few, many or a size class.

j_gene	abundance	v_gene	d_gene	CDR3aa	CDR3nt
TRBJ2-5	.	TRBV15	TRBD2	CATSRDLVAGGPAETQYF	TGTGCCACCAGCAGAGATTTAGTAGCGGGAGGGCCCGCGGAGACCCAGTACTTC
TRBJ1-2	.	TRBV14	.	CASSQVHSRGYTF	TGTGCCAGCAGCCAAGTACACAGCAGGGGCTACACCTTC
TRBJ2-3	.	TRBV19	.	CASSRLVGDTQYF	TGTGCCAGTAGTAGACTAGTAGGAGATACGCAGTATTTT
TRBJ2-5	few	TRBV29-1	.	CSVEGTRGVSQETQYF	TGCAGCGTTGAAGGGACTAGGGGGGTCTCCCAAGAGACCCAGTACTTC
TRBJ2-1	.	TRBV6-5	TRBD1	CASRADRGSYNEQFF	TGTGCCAGCAGAGCGGACAGGGGGTCCTACAATGAGCAGTTCTTC
TRBJ2-1	.	TRBV9	TRBD2	CASSVAGADYNEQFF	TGTGCCAGCAGCGTGGCGGGAGCGGACTACAATGAGCAGTTCTTC
TRBJ2-1	.	TRBV19	.	CASSIEASGNEQFF	TGTGCCAGTAGTATAGAGGCGTCAGGGAATGAGCAGTTCTTC
TRBJ2-7	.	TRBV7-9	.	CASSLVGGYEQYF	TGTGCCAGCAGCTTAGTGGGGGGTTACGAGCAGTACTTC
TRBJ2-1	.	TRBV19	TRBD2	CASSIGSGRAGYNEQFF	TGTGCCAGTAGTATAGGTAGCGGGAGGGCCGGTTACAATGAGCAGTTCTTC
TRBJ2-1	.	TRBV27	TRBD2	CASTPSRLAGLNEQFF	TGTGCCAGCACCCCCTCGAGGTTAGCGGGCCTTAATGAGCAGTTCTTC
TRBJ2-5	.	TRBV18	.	CASAAGSQETQYF	TGTGCCAGCGCCGCCGGGTCCCAAGAGACCCAGTACTTC
TRBJ1-5	.	TRBV12-3/TRBV12-4	TRBD1	CASSPDRNQPQHF	TGTGCCAGCAGCCCGGACAGGAATCAGCCCCAGCATTTT
TRBJ2-6	.	TRBV4-1	.	CASSQTSSGANVLTF	TGCGCCAGCAGCCAAACAAGCTCTGGGGCCAACGTCCTGACTTTC
TRBJ2-3	.	TRBV30	TRBD2	CAYQLADSPDTQYF	TGTGCCTACCAACTAGCGGACTCCCCAGATACGCAGTATTTT
TRBJ2-3	.	TRBV5-4	.	CASSVSTDTQYF	TGTGCCAGCAGCGTATCCACAGATACGCAGTATTTT
TRBJ2-3	.	TRBV5-4	TRBD2	CASSPVAGAATDTQYF	TGTGCCAGCAGCCCGGTAGCGGGAGCGGCTACAGATACGCAGTATTTT
TRBJ2-7	.	TRBV7-9	.	CASSSTDRETYEQYF	TGTGCCAGCAGCTCGACGGACAGAGAAACCTACGAGCAGTACTTC
TRBJ1-5	.	TRBV10-2	TRBD1	CASSTDRVSQPQHF	TGCGCCAGCAGTACCGACAGGGTTAGTCAGCCCCAGCATTTT
TRBJ2-1	.	TRBV7-8	.	CASSPSAVSSVSYNEQFF	TGTGCCAGCAGCCCCTCAGCGGTTTCTAGCGTATCCTACAATGAGCAGTTCTTC
TRBJ2-1	.	TRBV4-2	.	CASSHGASEYNEQFF	TGTGCCAGCAGCCACGGGGCTAGCGAATACAATGAGCAGTTCTTC
TRBJ1-1	.	TRBV27	.	CASSRRGGSMNTEAFF	TGTGCCAGCAGCCGCCGGGGGGGGTCGATGAACACTGAAGCTTTCTTT
TRBJ2-7	.	TRBV7-8	TRBD2	CASTPRTTAGGPLTYEQYF	TGTGCCAGCACCCCCCGGACTACGGCGGGAGGGCCCCTTACCTACGAGCAGTACTTC
TRBJ2-1	.	TRBV15	TRBD2	CATSRDPLSRAGGNNEQFF	TGTGCCACCAGCAGAGACCCCCTAAGTAGGGCGGGAGGGAACAATGAGCAGTTCTTC
TRBJ1-5	.	TRBV28	TRBD1	CASSSGGSNQPQHF	TGTGCCAGCAGTTCAGGGGGGAGCAATCAGCCCCAGCATTTT
TRBJ1-5	few	TRBV28	TRBD1	CASSPLTGGTQPQHF	TGTGCCAGCAGTCCGTTGACAGGGGGCACTCAGCCCCAGCATTTT
TRBJ1-5	.	TRBV7-2	TRBD1	CASSLAGTGANQPQHF	TGTGCCAGCAGCTTAGCAGGGACAGGCGCCAATCAGCCCCAGCATTTT
TRBJ1-2	.	TRBV27	TRBD1	CASSSTGVRGYTF	TGTGCCAGCAGTTCTACAGGGGTTCGAGGCTACACCTTC
TRBJ1-6	.	TRBV9	.	CASSVQGWDSPLHF	TGTGCCAGCAGCGTACAGGGTTGGGATTCACCCCTCCACTTT
TRBJ2-1	.	TRBV21-1	.	CASSKAAGLADHNEQFF	TGTGCCAGCAGCAAAGCCGCCGGGCTAGCGGACCACAATGAGCAGTTCTTC
TRBJ2-5	.	TRBV9	TRBD2	CASSVATSGIQETQYF	TGTGCCAGCAGCGTAGCGACTAGCGGGATCCAAGAGACCCAGTACTTC
TRBJ1-4	.	TRBV5-8	.	CASSPRQRVNEKLFF	TGTGCCAGCAGCCCCCGACAGAGAGTTAATGAAAAACTGTTTTTT
TRBJ1-2	.	TRBV29-1	.	CSDRTDYGYTF	TGCAGCGACCGGACAGATTATGGCTACACCTTC
TRBJ2-5	.	TRBV5-5	.	CASSSATAGLQETQYF	TGTGCCAGCAGCTCCGCTACCGCGGGCCTACAAGAGACCCAGTACTTC
TRBJ2-6	.	TRBV5-1	.	CASSASGSGANVLTF	TGCGCCAGCAGCGCCTCCGGCTCTGGGGCCAACGTCCTGACTTTC
TRBJ2-4	.	TRBV28	.	CASSLEGGGAKNIQYF	TGTGCCAGCAGTTTAGAGGGGGGGGGAGCCAAAAACATTCAGTACTTC
TRBJ1-2	few	TRBV28	.	CASRKTGVRLGYTF	TGTGCCAGCAGGAAGACCGGGGTGAGGCTTGGCTACACCTTC
TRBJ2-7	many	TRBV11-2	.	CASSLDRNSYEQYF	TGTGCCAGCAGCTTAGACAGAAATTCCTACGAGCAGTACTTC
TRBJ2-5	.	TRBV10-3	TRBD2	CAISEPGSGEKETQYF	TGTGCCATCAGTGAGCCCGGGAGCGGGGAGAAAGAGACCCAGTACTTC
TRBJ2-7	.	TRBV2	.	CASSESGSYEQYF	TGTGCCAGCAGTGAATCAGGCTCCTACGAGCAGTACTTC
TRBJ1-1	.	TRBV7-2	TRBD1	CASSFQGVGTEAFF	TGTGCCAGCAGCTTCCAGGGGGTTGGGACTGAAGCTTTCTTT
TRBJ2-1	few	TRBV7-8	TRBD2	CASSLIRGGYNEQFF	TGTGCCAGCAGCTTAATCCGCGGGGGCTACAATGAGCAGTTCTTC
TRBJ2-7	.	TRBV4-1	.	CASSLRTTYEQYF	TGCGCCAGCAGCCTCCGAACGACTTACGAGCAGTACTTC
TRBJ2-2	.	TRBV4-1	TRBD2	CASSGRTSGRSTGELFF	TGCGCCAGCAGTGGGAGGACTAGCGGGAGGAGCACCGGGGAGCTGTTTTTT
TRBJ2-2	once	TRBV28	.	CATGRSVKGTGELFF	TGTGCCACTGGGAGATCAGTAAAGGGCACCGGGGAGCTGTTTTTT
TRBJ2-7	once	TRBV5-1	TRBD1	CASSGRTGAYEQYF	TGCGCCAGCAGCGGTCGGACAGGGGCCTACGAGCAGTACTTC
TRBJ1-1	.	TRBV11-2	TRBD1	CASNLPGQMNTEAFF	TGTGCCAGCAACCTACCGGGACAGATGAACACTGAAGCTTTCTTT
TRBJ2-5	.	TRBV20-1	.	CSASDTTETQYF	TGCAGTGCTAGTGATACTACAGAGACCCAGTACTTC